Sequencing of this T cell receptor (beta chain) was carried out in a study of blood T cell repertoires in COVID-19. Study details: PBMCs, B-cell-depleted T cells, or T cells were the source of the cDNA or gDNA that made up the material.

Measured with immunoSEQ multiplex PCR; TCRdb has only the in-frame clones, and not every one. The data contain 180,000 or so clones, about 90% of them singletons. The CDR3 consists of 14 residues. CDR1 is LNHDA and CDR2 is SQIVND in the germline V gene (reference sequence). V was cut by 10 bases and J by 1 base, with 16 bases left in between. The chain uses TRBV19 and TRBJ1-2; unclear D gene. The material sequenced was peripheral blood. This receptor was obtained from a man aged 35-49 years with active or convalescent COVID-19. The CDR3 DNA is TGTGCCACCCTTAACAACGGGGATAACTATGGCTACACCTTC. Translation gives CATLNNGDNYGYTF.